This paragraph reports one TCR beta chain. Its matching antigen is unknown. Using immunoSEQ multiplex PCR, the repertoire was profiled, and TCRdb retains in-frame clones only, with some absent. The sample includes 150,000 or so clones, roughly 86% seen only once; the top ten take around 5.2%. This sample was taken from a study of T cell responses to AZD1222 COVID-19 vaccine. Overall study results and limits: Elevations in Spike-specific TCR breadth and depth followed administration of two AZD1222 doses.

J was trimmed by 3 bases and V by 9 bases; bases with no gene match: 10. The CDR3 extends over 14 amino acids. Germline CDR1 reads MDHEN; CDR2 reads SYDVKM. The TCR comes from an adult in good health. The chain employs TRBV28 and TRBJ2-7; 8 bases match TRBD2. The input for sequencing was peripheral blood, taken on day 0 of AZD1222 vaccination. CDR3 in amino acids: CARLLRGGYYEQYF. In nucleotides, the CDR3 is TGTGCCAGACTACTCCGGGGGGGTTACTACGAGCAGTACTTC.